Presented here are 24 T cell receptor beta chains from one specimen sequenced in a study of post-analysis software for immune sequencing data. The antigens for these receptors are not known. Study findings and constraints: Higher frequency in patients than in controls was seen for about five TRBV segments, with TRBV5-6, TRBV5-1 and TRBV20-1 among them.

Unique molecular identifiers were built into the TCR beta cDNA libraries. TCRdb passed the PCR reads through MiXCR, listing each CDR3 protein once. The sample holds approximately 770,000 distinct CDR3 sequences, roughly 46% seen once. Sequencing was done on a sample of blood. Receptors originate from a girl under 18 with multiple sclerosis.

Only a few counts were recorded for this clonotype. This chain uses TRBV20-1 with TRBJ2-5, with 12 bases fitting TRBD2. The CDR3 is 16 amino acids. J was trimmed by 1 base and V by 6 bases; bases with no gene match: 9. The germline V gene has CDR1 DFQATT and CDR2 SNEGSKA (reference sequence). The CDR3 DNA reads TGCAGTGCCGAGGTGACTAGCGGGAGACTCCAAGAGACCCAGTACTTC. Translating it yields CSAEVTSGRLQETQYF.

This clonotype has just a few counts. The chain couples TRBV27 to TRBJ2-7; D possibly uses TRBD1 or TRBD2 (5 bases each). The V gene's germline CDR1 is MNHEY and CDR2 SMNVEV (reference sequence). Trimming took off 0 bases at V and 3 bases at J, with 6 bases between the two ends. This CDR3 is built from 13 residues. DNA for the CDR3: TGTGCCAGCAGTTTATCGAGGGGCTACGAGCAGTACTTC. This sequence encodes CASSLSRGYEQYF.

V is TRBV10-3 and J is TRBJ2-1; D is perhaps TRBD2 (7 bases). The CDR3 consists of 14 residues. Looked up from germline, CDR1 is ENHRY and CDR2 is SYGVKD. Trimming took off 5 bases at V and 8 bases at J, with 16 bases between the two ends. CDR3 protein: CAISSRGAIDEQFF. Here the CDR3 DNA reads TGTGCCATCAGTTCTCGGGGGGCTATCGATGAGCAGTTCTTC.

This clonotype was seen only a few times. The chain couples TRBV9 to TRBJ2-1, with 11 bases lining up with TRBD2. The CDR3 covers 15 residues. J was trimmed by 7 bases and V by 2 bases; bases with no gene match: 5. Germline-derived CDR1 and CDR2 are SGDLS and YYNGEE. CDR3 DNA sequence: TGTGCCAGCAGCGTTACTAGCGGGAGAGGAAATGAGCAGTTCTTC. Its protein product is CASSVTSGRGNEQFF.

The rearrangement uses TRBV29-1 and TRBJ2-4, with D possibly matching TRBD1 (6 bases). The end of the DNA fits TRBJ2-7 better, so the J call may be wrong. This CDR3 spans 13 amino acids. Germline CDR1 SQVTM, CDR2 ANQGSEA. CDR3 in amino acids: CSVEDWQGSEQYF. Written as DNA, the CDR3 is TGCAGCGTTGAAGATTGGCAGGGGAGCGAGCAGTACTTC.

The CDR3 DNA reads TGCGCCAGCAGCTTGGCCGGGACAGAGGGGGCCTACGAGCAGTACTTC. Protein product: CASSLAGTEGAYEQYF. The V gene is TRBV5-1, the J gene TRBJ2-7; 7 bases are a match to TRBD1. This CDR3 comprises 16 residues. Germline CDR1 is SGHRS and CDR2 is YFSETQ. The V segment lost 0 bases and the J segment 2 bases; nucleotides outside the gene matches: 8.

This chain joins TRBV7-9 and TRBJ2-7; 10 nucleotides agree with TRBD1. Per germline, CDR1 SEHNR and CDR2 FQNEAQ (reference sequence). The ends lost 1 base at V and 0 bases at J; junction bases unmatched: 6. The CDR3 runs 17 residues. The CDR3 spells CASSLGNWDRGSYEQYF. The CDR3 bases are TGTGCCAGCAGCTTAGGCAACTGGGACAGGGGCTCCTACGAGCAGTACTTC.

The V call is TRBV14, the J call TRBJ1-2; the D gene is possibly TRBD1 (5 bases). There are 16 residues in the CDR3. Trimming cost V 0 bases and J 4 bases, with 15 bases left between them. From germline, CDR1 is SGHDN and CDR2 FVKESK. This CDR3 reads CASSQDLRGHLYGYTF. The DNA for the CDR3 is TGTGCCAGCAGCCAAGATCTTAGGGGCCACCTCTATGGCTACACCTTC.

The chain has TRBV30 and TRBJ2-3; 15 bases map to TRBD2. The V segment lost 3 bases and the J segment 4 bases; nucleotides outside the gene matches: 8. This CDR3 has 17 residues. Germline CDR1 GTSNPN, CDR2 SVGIG (reference sequence). This chain's CDR3 is CAWRFRGLAGGADTQYF. The CDR3 region has the DNA TGTGCCTGGAGATTTCGGGGACTAGCGGGAGGAGCAGATACGCAGTATTTT. Full variable domain (remainder filled in from reference TRBV30 and TRBJ2-3): SQTIHQWPATLVQPVGSPLSLECTVEGTSNPNLYWYRQAAGRGLQLLFYSVGIGQISSEVPQNLSASRPQDRQFILSSKKLLLSDSGFYLCAWRFRGLAGGADTQYFGPGTRLTVL.

The chain combines TRBV18 with TRBJ1-1; TRBD1 matches at 7 bases. With V trimmed by 2 bases and J by 0 bases, 6 bases remained unmatched. This CDR3 contains 16 residues. CDR1 and CDR2 from the germline V gene are KGHSH and LQKENI. CDR3 coding DNA: TGTGCCAGCTCACCAACGTTGGGACAGATGAACACTGAAGCTTTCTTT. Its translation is CASSPTLGQMNTEAFF.

The chain couples TRBV9 to TRBJ1-2; D not resolved. Trimming cost V 3 bases and J 6 bases, with 12 bases left between them. Germline values: CDR1 SGDLS, CDR2 YYNGEE. CDR3 length: 13 residues. CDR3 sequence (DNA): TGTGCCAGCAGCGGGGCGAGGCCGGATGGCTACACCTTC. Translating it yields CASSGARPDGYTF.

This clonotype was seen a single time. The chain couples TRBV14 to TRBJ2-2; D ambiguous. Trimming took 0 bases from V and 1 from J, leaving 3 bases between them. Germline V gives CDR1 SGHDN, CDR2 FVKESK. The CDR3 length is 14 residues. CDR3 sequence reads: CASSQDWNTGELFF. The DNA for the CDR3 is TGTGCCAGCAGCCAAGACTGGAACACCGGGGAGCTGTTTTTT.

The chain recombines TRBV21-1 with TRBJ1-2. TRBV21-1 is a pseudogene. CDR3 length: 15 amino acids. CDR3 sequence: CASNKGCDKNYGYTF. The CDR3, as DNA: TGTGCCAGCAACAAAGGCTGTGACAAAAACTATGGCTACACCTTC.

This clonotype has just a few counts. The gene calls are TRBV12-3 or TRBV12-4 and TRBJ2-1, with unresolved D. V lost 11 bases to trimming and J lost 3 bases, with 5 bases between them. The CDR3 is 10 amino acids. CDR3 sequence: CAVGYNEQFF. CDR3 nucleotides: TGTGCCGTGGGCTACAATGAGCAGTTCTTC.

This clonotype was counted a few times. The chain recombines TRBV20-1 with TRBJ2-7; D is perhaps TRBD1 (5 bases). Gene TRBJ2-1 matches the end of the DNA better, so the J call may be wrong. This CDR3 is built from 12 residues. Germline CDR1 is DFQATT and CDR2 is SNEGSKA (reference sequence). CDR3 protein: CSARDRGDEQFF. CDR3 nucleotide sequence: TGCAGTGCTAGAGATAGGGGCGATGAGCAGTTCTTC.

The V and J genes are TRBV24-1 and TRBJ1-1, with D hard to call. Between the trimmed V and J ends, which lost 8 bases and 1 base, there was a span of 13 bases. Germline V gene lookup returns CDR1 KGHDR and CDR2 SFDVKD. The CDR3 totals 14 residues. CDR3 amino acids: CATNLDGRNTEAFF. CDR3 coding DNA: TGTGCCACCAACTTAGACGGAAGGAACACTGAAGCTTTCTTT.

This clonotype occurred a few times. The gene calls are TRBV7-9 and TRBJ2-7; maybe TRBD2 (6 bases). Trimming cost V 0 bases and J 5 bases, with 17 bases left between them. Germline-derived CDR1 and CDR2 are SEHNR and FQNEAQ (reference sequence). The CDR3 is made up of 16 amino acids. The CDR3 is CASSLAIGTPGDEQYF. The CDR3 bases are TGTGCCAGCAGCTTAGCGATCGGGACTCCCGGTGACGAGCAGTACTTC.

The V gene is TRBV20-1, the J gene TRBJ1-5; 7 bases agree with TRBD1. Germline V lookup: CDR1 DFQATT, CDR2 SNEGSKA (reference sequence). The CDR3 runs to 15 residues. The ends lost 5 bases at V and 3 bases at J; junction bases unmatched: 10. CDR3 amino acids: CSAQGQVGHNQPQHF. The CDR3 DNA reads as TGCAGTGCTCAAGGACAGGTGGGGCACAATCAGCCCCAGCATTTT.

This clonotype was seen only a few times. The genes are TRBV9 and TRBJ2-7, with D perhaps matching TRBD2 (6 bases). The CDR3 totals 12 residues. CDR1 and CDR2 (germline): SGDLS, YYNGEE. The V and J ends lost 7 bases and 5 bases respectively, with 13 bases between them. This CDR3 reads CASGPSENEQYF. DNA for the CDR3: TGTGCCAGCGGGCCTAGCGAAAACGAGCAGTACTTC.

The chain is built from TRBV2 and TRBJ2-7; TRBD1 or TRBD2 may be the D gene (6 bases each). Germline V gene lookup returns CDR1 SNHLY and CDR2 FYNNEI. Between the trimmed V and J ends, which lost 7 bases and 3 bases, there was a span of 25 bases. CDR3 length: 17 amino acids. This chain's CDR3 is CASTIPWTIRGLYEQYF. The CDR3 nucleotides are TGTGCCAGCACCATCCCTTGGACTATTCGGGGGCTCTACGAGCAGTACTTC.

The chain is built from TRBV20-1 and TRBJ2-3; TRBD2 aligns across 7 bases. CDR1 and CDR2 (germline): DFQATT, SNEGSKA (reference sequence). J was trimmed by 5 bases and V by 1 base; bases with no gene match: 12. The CDR3 is 16 residues long. CDR3 amino acids: CSARGTSMERGDTQYF. In DNA form, the CDR3 reads TGCAGTGCTAGAGGGACTTCAATGGAGCGGGGAGATACGCAGTATTTT.

V usage is TRBV20-1 and J usage is TRBJ2-1, with 11 bases that match TRBD2. V was pared by 4 bases and J by 5 bases, with 4 bases of the junction left unmatched. The CDR3 consists of 14 residues. Germline V gene data show CDR1 as DFQATT and CDR2 as SNEGSKA (reference sequence). The CDR3 reads CSAIAGGPNNEQFF. The DNA for the CDR3 is TGCAGTGCTATAGCGGGAGGGCCGAACAATGAGCAGTTCTTC.

The chain is built from TRBV5-4 and TRBJ2-7; TRBD1 matches 7 bases. Germline V gene sequence: CDR1 SGHNT, CDR2 YYREEE (reference sequence). The CDR3 totals 14 residues. V shed 4 bases and J 0 bases; nucleotides not matched to a gene: 4. The CDR3: CASSKQGPSYEQYF. In nucleotides, the CDR3 is TGTGCCAGCAGCAAACAGGGGCCCTCCTACGAGCAGTACTTC.

V usage is TRBV27 and J usage is TRBJ1-2; TRBD1 matches at 7 bases. V lost 5 bases, J lost 0 bases, and 12 bases stayed unmatched. The CDR3 is 17 amino acids. The germline gives CDR1 MNHEY, CDR2 SMNVEV (reference sequence). The DNA of the CDR3 is TGTGCCAGCAGTCCACAGGGGAGGAGGATTTCTAACTATGGCTACACCTTC. Translated: CASSPQGRRISNYGYTF.